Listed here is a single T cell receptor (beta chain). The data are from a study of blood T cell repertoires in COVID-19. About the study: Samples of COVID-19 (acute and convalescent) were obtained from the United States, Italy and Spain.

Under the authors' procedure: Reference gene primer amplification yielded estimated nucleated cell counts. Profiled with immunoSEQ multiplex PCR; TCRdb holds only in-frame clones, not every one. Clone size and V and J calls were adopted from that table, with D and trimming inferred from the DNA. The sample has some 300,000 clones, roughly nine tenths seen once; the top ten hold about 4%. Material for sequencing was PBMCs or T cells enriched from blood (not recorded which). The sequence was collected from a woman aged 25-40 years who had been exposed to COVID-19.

CDR3 amino acids: CASSNRQALNEKLFF. The CDR3, as DNA: TGTGCCAGCAGCAACCGACAAGCCCTAAATGAAAAACTGTTTTTT. The rearrangement joins TRBV21-1 to TRBJ1-4; the D call TRBD1 from the table was never checked on the DNA. TRBV21-1 is designated a pseudogene. CDR3 length equals 15 residues.